This T cell receptor beta chain is from a study of read filtering for tumor transcriptome and immune sequencing. Study summary: DNase treatment preceded whole-transcriptome library preparation.

Overall study results and limits: Compared with RNA-seq, IR-seq gave much higher clonotype depth and reliability. The CD138-negative fraction was mixed bone marrow immune cells, not pure T cells.

The library was built from roughly 400 ng RNA with molecular barcoded adaptors for alpha/delta and beta/gamma chains. In TCRdb, the reads were re-called with MiXCR into one record per CDR3 protein. The sample yields 75,000 to 90,000 distinct CDR3 sequences, more than 9% seen once. This CDR3 is 15 amino acids long. V lost 3 bases to trimming and J lost 0 bases, with 7 bases between them. Germline assignment: CDR1 SGHDT and CDR2 YYEEEE. This clonotype was recorded at least ten times. Its antigen remains unknown. The chain carries TRBV5-6 and TRBJ2-6; the D gene is possibly TRBD2 (5 bases). The receptor's source is a donor at least 40 years old with multiple myeloma. Sequencing used a population of CD138-negative cells sorted from bone marrow. As DNA, the CDR3 is TGTGCCAGCAGCTCGGCGGGCTCTGGGGCCAACGTCCTGACTTTC. Its protein product is CASSSAGSGANVLTF.